The subject of this entry is one T cell receptor (beta chain). No antigen is known for it. Full-length variable regions came from constant-region reverse primers plus semi-nested Nested Universal Primer A PCR. TCRdb re-derived calls from the 5' RACE reads in MiXCR, one entry per CDR3 protein. The sample lists 35,000 to 50,000 distinct CDR3 sequences; around 28% were seen once. Memory CD4+ T cells were sorted as CD4+CD45RO+CD25- cells. Study-level findings and limits: Whole repertoires were not studied in the larger cohort, only one V-J beta rearrangement.

Trimming removed 3 bases from V and 2 bases from J; junction bases left unmatched: 4. There are 15 residues in the CDR3. Germline V gives CDR1 LNHNV, CDR2 YYDKDF (reference sequence). The material sequenced was tumor-infiltrating memory CD4+ T cells sorted from the breast tumor. As for subset: memory CD4+ T cells, CD4+CD45RO+CD25-. V and J are TRBV15 and TRBJ2-5; 9 nucleotides line up with TRBD1. The sequence was obtained from a female donor with breast cancer. This CDR3 reads CATSSGTGIQETQYF. The DNA for the CDR3 is TGTGCCACCAGCAGTGGGACAGGGATACAAGAGACCCAGTACTTC.